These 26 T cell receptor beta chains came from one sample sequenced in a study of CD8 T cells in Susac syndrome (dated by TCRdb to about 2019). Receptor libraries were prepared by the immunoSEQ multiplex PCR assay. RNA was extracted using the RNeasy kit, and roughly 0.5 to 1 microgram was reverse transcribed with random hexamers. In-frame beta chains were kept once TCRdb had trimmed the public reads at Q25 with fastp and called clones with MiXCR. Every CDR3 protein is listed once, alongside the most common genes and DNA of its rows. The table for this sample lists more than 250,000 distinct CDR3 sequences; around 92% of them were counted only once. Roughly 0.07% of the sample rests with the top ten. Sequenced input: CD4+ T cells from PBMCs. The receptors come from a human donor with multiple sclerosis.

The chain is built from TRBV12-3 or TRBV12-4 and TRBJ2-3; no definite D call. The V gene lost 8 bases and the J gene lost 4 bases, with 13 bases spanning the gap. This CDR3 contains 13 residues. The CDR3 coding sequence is TGTGCCAGCTCCGCTAGTCCCCCAGATACGCAGTATTTT. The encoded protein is CASSASPPDTQYF.

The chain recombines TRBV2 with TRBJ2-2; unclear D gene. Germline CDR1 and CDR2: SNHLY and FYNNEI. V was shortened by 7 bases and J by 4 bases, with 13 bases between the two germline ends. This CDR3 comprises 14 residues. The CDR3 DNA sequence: TGTGCCAGCACACCGTTCAGAAGCACCGGGGAGCTGTTTTTT. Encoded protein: CASTPFRSTGELFF.

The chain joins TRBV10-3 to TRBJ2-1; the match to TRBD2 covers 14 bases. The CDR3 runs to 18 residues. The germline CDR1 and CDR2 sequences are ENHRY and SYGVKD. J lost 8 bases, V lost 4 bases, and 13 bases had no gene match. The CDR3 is CAISALPGTSGSGDEQFF. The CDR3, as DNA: TGTGCCATCAGTGCCTTGCCAGGGACTAGCGGGAGTGGTGATGAGCAGTTCTTC.

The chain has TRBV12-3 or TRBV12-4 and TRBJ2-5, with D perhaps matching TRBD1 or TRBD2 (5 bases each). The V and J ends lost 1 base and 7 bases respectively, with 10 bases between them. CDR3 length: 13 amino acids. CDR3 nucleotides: TGTGCCAGCAGTTTAGGGGGACGGGTGACCCAGTACTTC. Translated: CASSLGGRVTQYF.

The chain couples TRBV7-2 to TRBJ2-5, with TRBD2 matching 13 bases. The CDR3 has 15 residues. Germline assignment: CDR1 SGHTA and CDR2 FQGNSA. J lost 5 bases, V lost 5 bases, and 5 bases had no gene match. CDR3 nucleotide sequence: TGTGCCAGCAGCATAACTAGCGGGAGGGACGAGACCCAGTACTTC. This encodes CASSITSGRDETQYF.

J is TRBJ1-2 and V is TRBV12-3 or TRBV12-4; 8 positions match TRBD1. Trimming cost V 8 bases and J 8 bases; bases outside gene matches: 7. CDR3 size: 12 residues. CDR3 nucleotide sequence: TGTGCCAGCCGACCAGGGGGCGGCGGCTACACCTTC. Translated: CASRPGGGGYTF.

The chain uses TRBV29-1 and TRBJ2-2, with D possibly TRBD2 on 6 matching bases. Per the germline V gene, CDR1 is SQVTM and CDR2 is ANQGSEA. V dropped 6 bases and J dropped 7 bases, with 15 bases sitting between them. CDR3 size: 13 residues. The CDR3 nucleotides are TGCAGCGTCGTTCCGTCGGGGGTCGGGGAGCTGTTTTTT. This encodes CSVVPSGVGELFF.

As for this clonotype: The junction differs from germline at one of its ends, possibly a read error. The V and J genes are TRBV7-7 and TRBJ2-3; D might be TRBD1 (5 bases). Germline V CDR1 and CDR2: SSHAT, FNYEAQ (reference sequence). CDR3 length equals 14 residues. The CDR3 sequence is CASSLNPGPDTQYF. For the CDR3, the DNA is TGTGCTAGCAGCCTGAACCCAGGGCCAGATACGCAGTATTTT.

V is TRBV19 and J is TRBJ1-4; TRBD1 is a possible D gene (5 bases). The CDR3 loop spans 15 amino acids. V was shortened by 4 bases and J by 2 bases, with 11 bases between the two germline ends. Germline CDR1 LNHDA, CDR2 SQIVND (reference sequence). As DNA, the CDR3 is TGTGCCAGTAGTAAGGGGTCGTCGACTAATGAAAAACTGTTTTTT. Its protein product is CASSKGSSTNEKLFF.

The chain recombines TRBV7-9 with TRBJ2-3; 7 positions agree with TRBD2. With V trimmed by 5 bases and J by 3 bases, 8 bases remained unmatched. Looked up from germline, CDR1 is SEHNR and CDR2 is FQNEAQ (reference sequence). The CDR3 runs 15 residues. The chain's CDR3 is CASSPRLAETDTQYF. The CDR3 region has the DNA TGTGCCAGCAGCCCCAGACTAGCAGAGACAGATACGCAGTATTTT.

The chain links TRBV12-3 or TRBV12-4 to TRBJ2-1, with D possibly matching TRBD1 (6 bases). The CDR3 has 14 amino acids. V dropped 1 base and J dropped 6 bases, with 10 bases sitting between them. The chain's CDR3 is CASSLGHRVNEQFF. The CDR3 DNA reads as TGTGCCAGCAGTTTAGGACACAGGGTCAATGAGCAGTTCTTC.

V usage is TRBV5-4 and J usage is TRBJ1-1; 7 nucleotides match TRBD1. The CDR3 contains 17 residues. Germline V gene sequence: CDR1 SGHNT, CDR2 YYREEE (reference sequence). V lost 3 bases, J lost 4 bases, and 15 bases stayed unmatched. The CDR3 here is CASSSNLYRGGGTEAFF. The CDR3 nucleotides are TGTGCCAGCAGCTCAAACCTTTACAGGGGCGGGGGCACTGAAGCTTTCTTT.

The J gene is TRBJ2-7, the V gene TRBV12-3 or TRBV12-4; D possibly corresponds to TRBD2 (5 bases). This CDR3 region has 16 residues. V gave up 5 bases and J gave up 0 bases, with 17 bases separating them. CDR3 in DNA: TGTGCCAGCAGTCCCTCCGGGATATTAAGCTCCTACGAGCAGTACTTC. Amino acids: CASSPSGILSSYEQYF.

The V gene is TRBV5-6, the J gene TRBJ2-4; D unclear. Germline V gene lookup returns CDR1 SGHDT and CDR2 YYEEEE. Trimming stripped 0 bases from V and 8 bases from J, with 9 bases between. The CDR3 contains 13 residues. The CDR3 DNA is TGTGCCAGCAGCTTGGGTGGGAAGTACATTCAGTACTTC. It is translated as CASSLGGKYIQYF.

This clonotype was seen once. As DNA, the CDR3 is TGCAGTGCTAGAACAGGGAAGGGTACAGATACGCAGTATTTT. Its translation: CSARTGKGTDTQYF. This chain connects TRBV20-1 to TRBJ2-3; perhaps TRBD1 as D (6 bases). The V gene lost 2 bases and the J gene lost 3 bases, with 12 bases spanning the gap. The CDR3 runs 14 residues. Looked up from germline, CDR1 is DFQATT and CDR2 is SNEGSKA (reference sequence).

The CDR3 spells CASGPFGKYNEQFF. Written as DNA, the CDR3 is TGTGCCAGCGGACCATTCGGGAAATACAATGAGCAGTTCTTC. The V gene is TRBV2, the J gene TRBJ2-1, with D maybe TRBD2 (5 bases). The germline gives CDR1 SNHLY, CDR2 FYNNEI. The V end lost 8 bases, the J end lost 4 bases, and 15 bases lay between the germline ends. This CDR3 has 14 residues.

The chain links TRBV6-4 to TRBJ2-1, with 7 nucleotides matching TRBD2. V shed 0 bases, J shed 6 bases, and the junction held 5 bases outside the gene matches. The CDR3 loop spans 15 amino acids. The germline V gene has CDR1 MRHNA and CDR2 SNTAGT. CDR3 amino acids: CASSDSGRTSNEQFF. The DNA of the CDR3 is TGTGCCAGCAGTGACTCCGGGCGGACTAGCAATGAGCAGTTCTTC.

The chain's CDR3 is CASSFLEYEQFF. CDR3 DNA sequence: TGTGCCAGCAGCTTTTTGGAATATGAGCAGTTCTTC. The chain employs TRBV7-9 and TRBJ2-1; D is undetermined. The V end was cut by 3 bases, the J end by 8 bases, with 8 bases between. Germline CDR1 reads SEHNR; CDR2 reads FQNEAQ (reference sequence). The CDR3 spans 12 residues.

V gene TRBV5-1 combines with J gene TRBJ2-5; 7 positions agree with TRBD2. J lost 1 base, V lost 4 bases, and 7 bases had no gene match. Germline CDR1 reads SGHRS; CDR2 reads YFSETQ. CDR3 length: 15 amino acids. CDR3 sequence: CASSLWERGQETQYF. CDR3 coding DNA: TGCGCCAGCAGCCTTTGGGAGCGGGGCCAAGAGACCCAGTACTTC.

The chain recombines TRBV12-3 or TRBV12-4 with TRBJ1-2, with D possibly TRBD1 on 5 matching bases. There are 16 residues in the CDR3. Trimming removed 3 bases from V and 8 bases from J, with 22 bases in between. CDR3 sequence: CASSLSGGDLKHGYTF. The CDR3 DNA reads TGTGCCAGCAGTTTGAGTGGCGGGGACCTTAAACACGGCTACACCTTC.

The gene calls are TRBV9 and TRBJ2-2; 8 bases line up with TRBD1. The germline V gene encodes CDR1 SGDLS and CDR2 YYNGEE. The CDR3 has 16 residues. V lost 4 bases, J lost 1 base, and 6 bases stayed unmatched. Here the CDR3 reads CASSPTGTGNTGELFF. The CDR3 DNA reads TGTGCCAGCAGCCCGACCGGGACAGGGAACACCGGGGAGCTGTTTTTT. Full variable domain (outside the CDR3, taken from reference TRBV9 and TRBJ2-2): DSGVTQTPKHLITATGQRVTLRCSPRSGDLSVYWYQQSLDQGLQFLIQYYNGEERAKGNILERFSAQQFPDLHSELNLSSLELGDSALYFCASSPTGTGNTGELFFGEGSRLTVL.

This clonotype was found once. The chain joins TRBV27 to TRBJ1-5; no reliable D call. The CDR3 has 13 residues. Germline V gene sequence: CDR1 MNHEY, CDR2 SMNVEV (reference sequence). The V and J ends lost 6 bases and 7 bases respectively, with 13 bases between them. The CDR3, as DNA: TGTGCCAGCAGCGGTGGGGTAGCGCAGCCCCAGCATTTT. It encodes CASSGGVAQPQHF.

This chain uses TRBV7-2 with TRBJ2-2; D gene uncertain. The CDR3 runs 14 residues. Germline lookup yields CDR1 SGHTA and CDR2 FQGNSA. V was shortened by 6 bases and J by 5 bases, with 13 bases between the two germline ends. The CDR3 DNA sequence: TGTGCCAGCAGACCGTTTCGTGGGACCGGGGAGCTGTTTTTT. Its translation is CASRPFRGTGELFF.

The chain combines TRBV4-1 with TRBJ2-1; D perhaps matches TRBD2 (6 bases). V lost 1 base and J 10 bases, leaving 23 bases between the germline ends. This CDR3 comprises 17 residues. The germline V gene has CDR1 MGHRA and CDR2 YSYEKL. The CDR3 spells CASSQVLVRGPTSEQFF. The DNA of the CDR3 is TGCGCCAGCAGCCAAGTCCTGGTGCGGGGCCCCACATCCGAGCAGTTCTTC.

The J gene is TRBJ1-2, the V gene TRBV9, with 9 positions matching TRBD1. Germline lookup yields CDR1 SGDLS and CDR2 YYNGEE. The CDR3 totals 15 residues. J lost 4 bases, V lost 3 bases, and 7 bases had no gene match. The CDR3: CASSEQGALGYGYTF. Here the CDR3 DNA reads TGTGCCAGCAGCGAACAGGGGGCCCTTGGCTATGGCTACACCTTC.

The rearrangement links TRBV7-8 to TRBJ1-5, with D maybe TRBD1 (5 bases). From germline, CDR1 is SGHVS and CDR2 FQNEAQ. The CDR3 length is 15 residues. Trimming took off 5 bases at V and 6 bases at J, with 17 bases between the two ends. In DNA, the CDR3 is TGTGCCAGCAGCCCCCTGCGGCAGGGAGGTCAGCCCCAGCATTTT. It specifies CASSPLRQGGQPQHF.